The 25 T cell receptor beta chains listed next were all sequenced from one sample in a study of T cells after yellow fever vaccination. MiXCR, run by TCRdb on the 5' RACE reads, gives a single entry per CDR3 protein. This table has roughly 340,000 distinct CDR3 sequences, about 4% appearing once. The input for sequencing was PBMCs, taken 5 days after the yellow fever booster vaccination. The source of these receptors is a young man who received the YFV17D yellow fever vaccine.

The chain is built from TRBV7-2 and TRBJ2-1; 7 bases line up with TRBD1. The CDR3 is made up of 15 amino acids. In germline, CDR1 is SGHTA, CDR2 FQGNSA. The V segment lost 1 base and the J segment 4 bases; nucleotides outside the gene matches: 4. CDR3 loop: CASSLEGQRYNEQFF. CDR3 DNA: TGTGCCAGCAGCTTAGAGGGACAGAGATACAATGAGCAGTTCTTC.

This clonotype was picked up many times. J is TRBJ1-1 and V is TRBV5-1; D is perhaps TRBD1 (5 bases). V was pared by 2 bases and J by 6 bases, with 17 bases between. CDR1 and CDR2 (germline): SGHRS, YFSETQ. The CDR3 has 15 residues. In DNA form, the CDR3 reads TGCGCCAGCAGCTTCGTTGGGGGGACCCAGTCTGAAGCTTTCTTT. Translating gives CASSFVGGTQSEAFF.

Many counts were recorded for this clonotype. The V and J genes are TRBV4-3 and TRBJ2-6, with D perhaps assigned TRBD1 or TRBD2 (5 bases each). In germline, CDR1 is LGHNA, CDR2 YSLEER. Trimming pared 0 bases from V and 2 bases from J, leaving 5 bases between. The CDR3 contains 15 residues. The CDR3 sequence: CASSQEGAGANVLTF. Written as DNA, the CDR3 is TGCGCCAGCAGCCAAGAGGGGGCTGGGGCCAACGTCCTGACTTTC.

This clonotype was observed a few times. This chain joins TRBV5-5 and TRBJ1-1; 9 nucleotides agree with TRBD1. Germline V gene data show CDR1 as SGHKS and CDR2 as YYEKEE (reference sequence). This CDR3 is 15 amino acids long. The V and J ends lost 2 bases and 5 bases, in that order; junction bases with no gene match: 7. The CDR3: CASSLEDRGWTEAFF. CDR3 DNA sequence: TGTGCCAGCAGCTTAGAGGACAGGGGTTGGACTGAAGCTTTCTTT.

V is TRBV7-9 and J is TRBJ1-2; weak D call: TRBD1 (5 bases). The CDR3 has 17 amino acids. The V end was cut by 1 base, the J end by 5 bases, with 20 bases between. The germline CDR1 and CDR2 sequences are SEHNR and FQNEAQ (reference sequence). CDR3 bases: TGTGCCAGCAGCTTAGGGTCATCGGCAGGGAGACGGTATGGCTACACCTTC. Amino acid sequence: CASSLGSSAGRRYGYTF.

The sample holds many counts of this clonotype. This chain connects TRBV5-1 to TRBJ1-1, with no clear D. In germline, CDR1 is SGHRS, CDR2 YFSETQ. The CDR3 is 15 residues long. V dropped 8 bases and J dropped 1 base, with 18 bases sitting between them. CDR3 residues: CASIGGDGSNTEAFF. For the CDR3, the DNA is TGCGCCAGTATCGGAGGAGATGGGTCGAACACTGAAGCTTTCTTT.

This sequence joins TRBV11-2 and TRBJ1-6; D might be TRBD1 (5 bases). V was shortened by 2 bases and J by 0 bases, with 14 bases between the two germline ends. Germline CDR1 is SGHAT and CDR2 is FQNNGV. This CDR3 comprises 18 residues. The CDR3: CASSLWGRVSSYNSPLHF. Written as DNA, the CDR3 is TGTGCCAGCAGCTTATGGGGCAGGGTTAGCTCCTATAATTCACCCCTCCACTTT.

This clonotype showed up just a few times. The rearrangement links TRBV11-2 to TRBJ2-3; D gene ambiguous. Germline V gene data show CDR1 as SGHAT and CDR2 as FQNNGV. The CDR3 is 15 residues long. The V gene lost 5 bases and the J gene lost 2 bases, with 14 bases spanning the gap. The CDR3 region has the DNA TGTGCCAGCAGCCCGAAGAGAGGATTCACAGATACGCAGTATTTT. Its protein product is CASSPKRGFTDTQYF.

This clonotype was seen repeatedly, ten times or more. V and J are TRBV6-6 and TRBJ1-5; TRBD1 agrees at 7 bases. The J segment lost 2 bases and the V segment lost 6 bases, leaving 4 bases of the junction unmatched. The CDR3 spans 14 residues. Per germline, CDR1 MNHNY and CDR2 SVGAGI (reference sequence). The CDR3 region is CASRDTGGNQPQHF. The CDR3 nucleotides are TGTGCCAGCAGAGATACAGGGGGCAATCAGCCCCAGCATTTT.

Many counts were recorded for this clonotype. The rearrangement links TRBV4-3 to TRBJ1-2; possible D gene TRBD1, 6 bases. Germline-derived CDR1 and CDR2 are LGHNA and YSLEER. Trimming cost V 3 bases and J 4 bases, with 18 bases left between them. This CDR3 is built from 16 residues. The CDR3 sequence is CASSQDGQFPGYGYTF. In nucleotides, the CDR3 is TGCGCCAGCAGCCAGGACGGACAGTTCCCCGGCTATGGCTACACCTTC.

This chain uses TRBV7-8 with TRBJ2-1; 11 bases line up with TRBD2. V lost 4 bases and J lost 6; bases outside the gene matches: 5. This CDR3 comprises 15 residues. From germline, CDR1 is SGHVS and CDR2 FQNEAQ. CDR3 amino acids: CASSSRLAGPNEQFF. For the CDR3, the DNA is TGTGCCAGCAGCTCGAGACTAGCGGGGCCCAATGAGCAGTTCTTC.

This clonotype was counted at least ten times. The CDR3 bases are TGTGCCAGCAGCCCCGGGTGGCAGGGGAGGGAGCAGTTCTTC. Its protein product is CASSPGWQGREQFF. This chain uses TRBV7-6 with TRBJ2-1; D possibly uses TRBD1 or TRBD2 (6 bases each). This CDR3 is built from 14 residues. With 5 bases removed from V and 10 bases from J, the gap between germline ends came to 18 bases. Germline assignment: CDR1 SGHVS and CDR2 FNYEAQ.

At least ten counts were recorded for this clonotype. This chain connects TRBV7-2 to TRBJ2-3; D is possibly TRBD2 (6 bases). Germline V gene data show CDR1 as SGHTA and CDR2 as FQGNSA. V lost 3 bases, J lost 4 bases, and 14 bases lay in between. The CDR3 runs 15 residues. For the CDR3, the DNA is TGTGCCAGCAGCTTTAGGAGGGCAGGTCCAGATACGCAGTATTTT. It codes for CASSFRRAGPDTQYF.

This clonotype was observed at least ten times. The chain couples TRBV15 to TRBJ1-5; D is unclear. Trimming left V 0 bases short and J 3 bases short, with 15 bases between. Looked up from germline, CDR1 is LNHNV and CDR2 is YYDKDF (reference sequence). The CDR3 loop spans 17 amino acids. CDR3 loop: CATSRDQLGSPNQPQHF. CDR3 in DNA: TGTGCCACCAGCAGAGATCAGTTAGGGAGCCCCAATCAGCCCCAGCATTTT. Full variable domain (remainder filled in from reference TRBV15 and TRBJ1-5): DAMVIQNPRYQVTQFGKPVTLSCSQTLNHNVMYWYQQKSSQAPKLLFHYYDKDFNNEADTPDNFQSRRPNTSFCFLDIRSPGLGDTAMYLCATSRDQLGSPNQPQHFGDGTRLSIL.

This clonotype was found a few times. The chain employs TRBV4-1 and TRBJ2-1, with D unclear. The CDR3 runs 15 residues. The V and J ends lost 3 bases and 0 bases respectively, with 9 bases between them. Germline CDR1 is MGHRA and CDR2 is YSYEKL. CDR3 DNA: TGCGCCAGCAGCCATGGTGCGGCCTCCTACAATGAGCAGTTCTTC. Protein: CASSHGAASYNEQFF.

This clonotype has more than one count but fewer than ten. V usage is TRBV3-1 and J usage is TRBJ2-1; weak D call: TRBD2 (6 bases). CDR1 and CDR2 from the germline V gene are LGHDT and YNNKEL (reference sequence). V lost 4 bases, J lost 8 bases, and 12 bases lay in between. This CDR3 is 13 amino acids long. The CDR3 region is CASSPGETYEQFF. CDR3 DNA: TGTGCCAGCAGCCCGGGAGAAACCTATGAGCAGTTCTTC.

This clonotype has a count of ten or more. The genes are TRBV7-6 and TRBJ1-4, with D uncertain. Trimming took off 3 bases at V and 6 bases at J, with 8 bases between the two ends. Germline V gives CDR1 SGHVS, CDR2 FNYEAQ. The CDR3 covers 13 residues. The CDR3 region is CASSFARDEKLFF. The DNA for the CDR3 is TGTGCCAGCAGCTTCGCTCGGGATGAAAAACTGTTTTTT.

In this sample, this clonotype turned up many times. The V call is TRBV7-9, the J call TRBJ2-6, with 8 bases identical to TRBD1. The CDR3 has 15 amino acids. CDR1 and CDR2 (germline): SEHNR, FQNEAQ (reference sequence). V lost 7 bases and J lost 2; bases outside the gene matches: 4. CDR3 nucleotides: TGTGCCAGCATCGAACAGGGGGCTGGGGCCAACGTCCTGACTTTC. Protein: CASIEQGAGANVLTF.

This clonotype was recorded at least ten times. This chain links TRBV7-2 with TRBJ2-5; D is perhaps TRBD2 (5 bases). Germline values: CDR1 SGHTA, CDR2 FQGNSA. With 5 bases removed from V and 9 bases from J, the gap between germline ends came to 22 bases. This CDR3 region has 15 residues. This chain's CDR3 is CASSRPEGLPRAQYF. DNA for the CDR3: TGTGCCAGCAGCCGTCCCGAAGGACTGCCCCGGGCCCAGTACTTC. The complete variable domain, with remaining parts taken from reference TRBV7-2 and TRBJ2-5, reads GAGVSQSPSNKVTEKGKDVELRCDPISGHTALYWYRQSLGQGLEFLIYFQGNSAPDKSGLPSDRFSAERTGGSVSTLTIQRTQQEDSAVYLCASSRPEGLPRAQYFGPGTRLLVL.

This clonotype was counted many times. The chain combines TRBV4-3 with TRBJ1-5; TRBD1 is a possible D gene (6 bases). Germline V gives CDR1 LGHNA, CDR2 YSLEER. The length of the CDR3 is 15 residues. V dropped 0 bases and J dropped 6 bases, with 12 bases sitting between them. This chain's CDR3 is CASSQEGGTRQPQHF. CDR3 coding DNA: TGCGCCAGCAGCCAAGAAGGGGGAACGCGTCAGCCCCAGCATTTT.

Ten or more counts support this clonotype. The V gene is TRBV29-1, the J gene TRBJ1-4; the D gene is possibly TRBD1 (5 bases). The CDR3 length is 13 residues. Germline V gives CDR1 SQVTM, CDR2 ANQGSEA. Trimming took off 4 bases at V and 2 bases at J, with 8 bases between the two ends. This CDR3 is CSVAGGTNEKLFF. The DNA for the CDR3 is TGCAGCGTTGCTGGGGGGACTAATGAAAAACTGTTTTTT.

This clonotype was found many times. The chain uses TRBV20-1 and TRBJ2-5; D gene uncertain. Germline CDR1 DFQATT, CDR2 SNEGSKA (reference sequence). The CDR3 totals 12 residues. V lost 7 bases and J lost 2, with 11 bases in between. CDR3 DNA: TGCAGTGGGCCGGACGGGCAAGAGACCCAGTACTTC. This sequence encodes CSGPDGQETQYF.

This clonotype showed up just a few times. The chain links TRBV29-1 to TRBJ2-3, with a tentative D call TRBD1 (6 bases). CDR3 length equals 11 residues. CDR1 and CDR2 from the germline V gene are SQVTM and ANQGSEA. V was clipped by 6 bases and J by 14 bases, with 18 bases between them. The CDR3 region has the DNA TGCAGCGTCGAAAGGGGACAAAGCGGGTATTTT. Protein: CSVERGQSGYF.

This clonotype appeared many times. The J gene is TRBJ2-3, the V gene TRBV20-1, with 8 bases fitting TRBD1. There are 14 residues in the CDR3. Germline values: CDR1 DFQATT, CDR2 SNEGSKA (reference sequence). V was clipped by 4 bases and J by 5 bases; unmatched bases: 8. The CDR3 bases are TGCAGTGCTACCGACAGGGGATCGAGAGATACGCAGTATTTT. Amino acids: CSATDRGSRDTQYF.

V is TRBV7-9 and J is TRBJ1-6; D is perhaps TRBD1 (5 bases). The CDR3 spans 14 residues. Germline loops: CDR1 SEHNR, CDR2 FQNEAQ (reference sequence). V was clipped by 4 bases and J by 8 bases, with 12 bases between them. The CDR3 coding sequence is TGTGCCAGCAGCTCTGAGGGACCATATTCACCCCTCCACTTT. Its protein is CASSSEGPYSPLHF.